Below, 25 T cell receptor beta chains from the same sample are listed, as sequenced in a study of T cells in tumors after PD-1 blockade. Using immunoSEQ multiplex PCR, the repertoire was profiled, and TCRdb retains in-frame clones only, with some absent. The data hold just under 65,000 clones, with approximately 79% observed a single time. The sequences come from PBMCs, collected after anti-PD-1 treatment. The receptor source for this set is a human donor with basal cell carcinoma.

The gene calls are TRBV28 and TRBJ1-1, with D uncertain. The germline gives CDR1 MDHEN, CDR2 SYDVKM. Between the trimmed V and J ends, which lost 7 bases and 2 bases, there was a span of 8 bases. The CDR3 totals 12 residues. CDR3 nucleotide sequence: TGTGCCAGCATCTATTCTAACACTGAAGCTTTCTTT. It translates to CASIYSNTEAFF.

The CDR3 region has the DNA TGTGCCATCAGTGAGTCGATGGGATCCTCCTACAATGAGCAGTTCTTC. It encodes CAISESMGSSYNEQFF. The rearrangement joins TRBV10-3 to TRBJ2-1, with D unclear. V was cut by 0 bases and J by 0 bases, with 9 bases left in between. The CDR3 consists of 16 residues. Per the germline V gene, CDR1 is ENHRY and CDR2 is SYGVKD.

This chain joins TRBV10-3 and TRBJ1-1; D remains unclear. CDR1 and CDR2 from the germline V gene are ENHRY and SYGVKD. The V and J ends lost 11 bases and 5 bases respectively, with 15 bases between them. This CDR3 spans 12 amino acids. Here the CDR3 reads CAGSGGGTEAFF. The CDR3 nucleotides are TGTGCCGGTTCCGGAGGCGGGACTGAAGCTTTCTTT.

V and J are TRBV11-1 and TRBJ2-2; possible D gene TRBD2, 6 bases. The CDR3 contains 15 residues. The germline V gene has CDR1 SGHAT and CDR2 FQDESV (reference sequence). The V end lost 5 bases, the J end lost 5 bases, and 15 bases lay between the germline ends. The CDR3 sequence is CASSTSLAITGELFF. CDR3 DNA sequence: TGTGCCAGCAGCACTAGCTTGGCGATAACCGGGGAGCTGTTTTTT.

The chain links TRBV9 to TRBJ1-4, with 9 bases matching TRBD1. Per germline, CDR1 SGDLS and CDR2 YYNGEE. Losses at the gene ends were 4 bases for V and 8 bases for J; bases not matched to a gene: 9. The CDR3 spans 15 residues. CDR3 DNA: TGTGCCAGCAGCTTCAGCCGGGACAGGGCAGAAAAACTGTTTTTT. Residues: CASSFSRDRAEKLFF.

V usage is TRBV19 and J usage is TRBJ1-5; tentatively, D is TRBD1 (5 bases). The CDR3 covers 13 residues. The V gene lost 4 bases and the J gene lost 3 bases, with 7 bases spanning the gap. CDR1 and CDR2 from the germline V gene are LNHDA and SQIVND (reference sequence). CDR3 protein: CASSTQVNQPQHF. As DNA, the CDR3 is TGTGCCAGTAGTACACAGGTCAATCAGCCCCAGCATTTT.

The rearrangement links TRBV6-1 to TRBJ2-4; D is unresolved. Trimming left V 0 bases short and J 4 bases short, with 7 bases between. Per the germline V gene, CDR1 is MNHNS and CDR2 is SASEGT. The CDR3 covers 14 residues. Here the CDR3 reads CASSEAPQKNIQYF. The CDR3 region has the DNA TGTGCCAGCAGTGAAGCGCCGCAAAAAAACATTCAGTACTTC.

The rearrangement joins TRBV6-6 to TRBJ1-2; TRBD1 agrees at 10 bases. Germline assignment: CDR1 MNHNY and CDR2 SVGAGI (reference sequence). The CDR3 covers 16 residues. V shed 6 bases, J shed 4 bases, and the junction held 11 bases outside the gene matches. CDR3 loop: CASRATGGSTGYGYTF. DNA of the CDR3: TGTGCCAGCAGGGCGACAGGGGGCAGTACCGGCTATGGCTACACCTTC.

This clone has just a few counts. The chain links TRBV6-5 to TRBJ1-2; 7 nucleotides line up with TRBD1. The CDR3 sequence is 15 residues long. Germline trimming cut 2 bases from V and 2 bases from J; bases unmatched to any gene: 5. The germline V gene has CDR1 MNHEY and CDR2 SVGAGI. The CDR3 is CASSYRLDRNYGYTF. In DNA, the CDR3 is TGTGCCAGCAGTTACCGACTGGACAGGAACTATGGCTACACCTTC.

The chain employs TRBV3-1 (or the pseudogene TRBV3-2) and TRBJ1-4; D is uncertain. With 1 base removed from V and 8 bases from J, the gap between germline ends came to 14 bases. Germline loops: CDR1 LGHDT, CDR2 YNNKEL (reference sequence). The CDR3 spans 15 residues. The CDR3 coding sequence is TGTGCCAGCAGCCAAGCGGTCCGTGGAGCGGAAAAACTGTTTTTT. Translating it yields CASSQAVRGAEKLFF.

This chain joins TRBV19 and TRBJ2-3; tentative D call: TRBD1 (5 bases). Trimming took 4 bases from V and 2 from J, leaving 10 bases between them. The CDR3 covers 14 residues. The germline V gene encodes CDR1 LNHDA and CDR2 SQIVND (reference sequence). Here the CDR3 DNA reads TGTGCCAGTAGTACAGGGAACTACACAGATACGCAGTATTTT. Amino acids: CASSTGNYTDTQYF.

The genes are TRBV18 and TRBJ2-5; no definite D call. The CDR3 totals 13 residues. CDR1 and CDR2 (germline): KGHSH, LQKENI. With 4 bases removed from V and 4 bases from J, the gap between germline ends came to 10 bases. The CDR3 reads CASSLDQIETQYF. CDR3 in DNA: TGTGCCAGCTCACTGGACCAGATAGAGACCCAGTACTTC.

V usage is TRBV28 and J usage is TRBJ2-5; D unresolved. Between the trimmed V and J ends, which lost 5 bases and 5 bases, there was a span of 6 bases. The length of the CDR3 is 11 residues. Germline CDR1 reads MDHEN; CDR2 reads SYDVKM. The CDR3 DNA follows: TGTGCCAGCAGTGCATATGAGACCCAGTACTTC. As protein: CASSAYETQYF.

This sequence joins TRBV6-5 and TRBJ2-4; the D gene is possibly TRBD2 (6 bases). V dropped 8 bases and J dropped 1 base, with 15 bases sitting between them. There are 15 residues in the CDR3. Germline CDR1 and CDR2: MNHEY and SVGAGI. In nucleotides, the CDR3 is TGTGCCAGCGCCACGGGGGAGCGGGCCAAAAACATTCAGTACTTC. It is translated as CASATGERAKNIQYF.

This chain links TRBV7-9 with TRBJ2-1; the D gene is possibly TRBD1 (5 bases). The CDR3 extends over 13 amino acids. The V end was cut by 5 bases, the J end by 5 bases, with 10 bases between. In germline, CDR1 is SEHNR, CDR2 FQNEAQ (reference sequence). CDR3 loop: CASSDRPDNEQFF. In DNA, the CDR3 is TGTGCCAGCAGCGACAGACCAGACAATGAGCAGTTCTTC.

This clone occurred once. The CDR3 spells CASSPQRTGGGTEAFF. The CDR3 DNA sequence: TGTGCCAGCTCACCACAACGGACAGGCGGGGGGACTGAAGCTTTCTTT. The V and J genes are TRBV18 and TRBJ1-1; 7 nucleotides match TRBD1. V trimming: 1 base; J trimming: 5 bases; junction bases outside the gene matches: 10. CDR1 is KGHSH, CDR2 LQKENI, per germline. The CDR3 sequence is 16 residues long.

The chain carries TRBV30 and TRBJ1-5, with D hard to call. The V end was cut by 2 bases, the J end by 5 bases, with 10 bases between. The CDR3 is made up of 13 amino acids. CDR1 is GTSNPN, CDR2 SVGIG, per germline (reference sequence). The CDR3 is CAWSLGLDQPQHF. The CDR3 DNA follows: TGTGCCTGGAGTTTGGGTTTAGATCAGCCCCAGCATTTT.

This chain connects TRBV15 to TRBJ2-1; 7 bases are shared with TRBD2. CDR3 length equals 17 residues. Germline V lookup: CDR1 LNHNV, CDR2 YYDKDF (reference sequence). V was pared by 0 bases and J by 0 bases, with 5 bases of the junction left unmatched. The DNA of the CDR3 is TGTGCCACCAGCAGAGATTGGGGGGGGAGCTCCTACAATGAGCAGTTCTTC. It codes for CATSRDWGGSSYNEQFF.

This clone was seen only a few times. Other DNA sequences from this sample encode an identical CDR3 as well. The J gene is TRBJ1-1, the V gene TRBV3-1 (or the pseudogene TRBV3-2); 11 nucleotides agree with TRBD1. This CDR3 spans 14 amino acids. Trimming at V came to 5 bases and at J to 2 bases, leaving 1 base not matched to a gene. Germline loops: CDR1 LGHDT, CDR2 YNNKEL (reference sequence). The CDR3 nucleotides are TGTGCCAGCAGCAGGACAGGGGGCAACACTGAAGCTTTCTTT. This sequence encodes CASSRTGGNTEAFF.

The rearrangement links TRBV28 to TRBJ2-3; D is unclear. The CDR3 spans 13 residues. Germline loops: CDR1 MDHEN, CDR2 SYDVKM. Trimming pared 3 bases from V and 5 bases from J, leaving 9 bases between. Here the CDR3 DNA reads TGTGCCAGCAGTTTTCCCTCTCGAGATACGCAGTATTTT. Its protein is CASSFPSRDTQYF.

The chain is built from TRBV7-2 and TRBJ2-2; 8 nucleotides align to TRBD1. V lost 5 bases, J lost 5 bases, and 7 bases stayed unmatched. Germline V CDR1 and CDR2: SGHTA, FQGNSA. CDR3 length: 15 residues. The CDR3 sequence: CASSPTGVRTGELFF. DNA for the CDR3: TGTGCCAGCAGCCCGACAGGGGTTCGAACCGGGGAGCTGTTTTTT.

The chain has TRBV19 and TRBJ1-5, with D unresolved. The germline CDR1 and CDR2 sequences are LNHDA and SQIVND (reference sequence). The CDR3 spans 12 residues. With 3 bases removed from V and 7 bases from J, the gap between germline ends came to 7 bases. The CDR3 loop is CASSIGRQPQHF. The CDR3 bases are TGTGCCAGTAGTATTGGGAGGCAGCCCCAGCATTTT.

The sample holds a few counts of this clone. The chain joins TRBV24-1 to TRBJ1-5; the D gene is possibly TRBD1 (5 bases). Trimming took off 12 bases at V and 0 bases at J, with 14 bases between the two ends. CDR1 and CDR2 from the germline V gene are KGHDR and SFDVKD. This CDR3 spans 14 amino acids. CDR3: CASGRGDSNQPQHF. As DNA, the CDR3 is TGTGCCTCTGGAAGGGGAGATAGCAATCAGCCCCAGCATTTT.

Written as DNA, the CDR3 is TGTGCCAGCAGCTTGTTTGAAACCGGAAACACCATATATTTT. Translated: CASSLFETGNTIYF. The rearrangement joins TRBV5-6 to TRBJ1-3; D uncertain. Trimming removed 1 base at V and 4 bases at J, with 9 bases between. Per the germline V gene, CDR1 is SGHDT and CDR2 is YYEEEE. The CDR3 runs 14 residues.

The V gene is TRBV5-1, the J gene TRBJ2-3; TRBD2 matches 8 bases. The germline V gene has CDR1 SGHRS and CDR2 YFSETQ. The CDR3 spans 14 residues. J gave up 6 bases and V 0 bases, and 3 bases lay outside the gene matches. The CDR3 is CASSLALAGDTQYF. The CDR3 DNA reads as TGCGCCAGCAGCTTGGCCTTAGCGGGGGATACGCAGTATTTT.